This T cell receptor (beta chain) derives from a study of cytomegalovirus exposure and HLA in healthy donors. Study context: Some 200 million T cells yielded over 90 million unique TCR beta sequences in earlier analysis.

Comments on this clone: The antigen is unknown.

Primers: 60 Vbeta forward and 13 Jbeta reverse. TCRdb keeps only in-frame clones here, not all; method: immunoSEQ multiplex PCR. Among around 80,000 clones, 62% were seen once, and the ten largest hold 4% to 5.5%. Study-level results: A cluster of highly shared sequence variants was likely a sequencing artifact. TCR sequences were mostly rare, though some public TCRs occurred in many donors.

The ends lost 5 bases at V and 1 base at J; junction bases unmatched: 4. Per the germline V gene, CDR1 is SGHTA and CDR2 is FQGTGA. There are 14 residues in the CDR3. The sample consisted of PBMCs. The chain couples TRBV7-3 to TRBJ1-1, with TRBD1 identical over 7 bases. The sequence was collected from a male donor in good health and CMV-seropositive. In DNA, the CDR3 is TGTGCCAGCAGCCCTGACAGGGCGAACACTGAAGCTTTCTTT. Translation: CASSPDRANTEAFF. The entire variable domain, with the rest obtained from reference TRBV7-3 and TRBJ1-1, is as follows: GAGVSQTPSNKVTEKGKYVELRCDPISGHTALYWYRQSLGQGPEFLIYFQGTGAADDSGLPNDRFFAVRPEGSVSTLKIQRTERGDSAVYLCASSPDRANTEAFFGQGTRLTVV.